One and the same sample provided the 26 T cell receptor beta chains below, sequenced in a study of T-cell memory formation after mild COVID-19. TCRdb re-called the 5' RACE reads through MiXCR, storing one row per CDR3 protein. This table holds under 700,000 distinct CDR3 sequences, over 20% found once. Sequenced: PBMCs or a T cell subset sorted from them (not recorded which). The receptors shown here come from an adult woman who had mild COVID-19 (a few samples of this study predate the infection). Cell type and time point are not known.

This clonotype turned up a few times. The chain links TRBV25-1 to TRBJ1-5; possible D gene TRBD1, 6 bases. Deletions cut 8 bases from V and 0 bases from J, with 14 bases between. Germline lookup yields CDR1 MGHDK and CDR2 SYGVNS. The CDR3 loop spans 15 amino acids. CDR3 nucleotides: TGTGCCAGCGGATGGGACACTTATAGCAATCAGCCCCAGCATTTT. It encodes CASGWDTYSNQPQHF.

This clonotype was picked up many times. This chain links TRBV12-3 or TRBV12-4 with TRBJ1-5; D call uncertain. This CDR3 region has 12 residues. Trimming left V 6 bases short and J 4 bases short, with 7 bases between. CDR3 residues: CASSPSNQPQHF. CDR3 bases: TGTGCCAGCAGCCCTTCTAATCAGCCCCAGCATTTT.

This clonotype appeared a few times. The chain carries TRBV7-2 and TRBJ2-6; D is uncertain. With 4 bases removed from V and 0 bases from J, the gap between germline ends came to 7 bases. Germline assignment: CDR1 SGHTA and CDR2 FQGNSA. The CDR3 contains 15 residues. The CDR3 loop reads CASSSISSGANVLTF. The CDR3 region has the DNA TGTGCCAGCAGCTCCATAAGCTCTGGGGCCAACGTCCTGACTTTC.

The V call is TRBV7-9, the J call TRBJ1-3, with D perhaps matching TRBD1 (5 bases). The germline V and J ends were trimmed by 0 bases and 2 bases, with 17 bases remaining between them. Germline-derived CDR1 and CDR2 are SEHNR and FQNEAQ (reference sequence). The CDR3 consists of 18 residues. DNA for the CDR3: TGTGCCAGCAGCTTAGCGGGGACGGCCAACTCCCCTGGAAACACCATATATTTT. Translated: CASSLAGTANSPGNTIYF.

This clonotype was observed a handful of times. The V call is TRBV20-1, the J call TRBJ2-1; 12 nucleotides line up with TRBD2. V was pared by 1 base and J by 8 bases, with 3 bases of the junction left unmatched. CDR1 is DFQATT, CDR2 SNEGSKA, per germline (reference sequence). The CDR3 loop spans 14 amino acids. The CDR3 is CSARVTSGSDEQFF. In DNA, the CDR3 is TGCAGTGCTAGAGTGACTAGCGGGAGCGATGAGCAGTTCTTC.

The chain uses TRBV24-1 and TRBJ2-5, with 7 positions matching TRBD1. CDR1 and CDR2 from the germline V gene are KGHDR and SFDVKD. With 9 bases clipped from V and 5 bases from J, the junction kept 8 bases outside the gene matches. The CDR3 loop spans 13 amino acids. The CDR3 nucleotides read TGTGCCACCCAGACAGGGTTCGGGGAGACCCAGTACTTC. Its translation is CATQTGFGETQYF.

This sequence joins TRBV5-6 and TRBJ2-1; D is ambiguous. This CDR3 region has 15 residues. Germline V gives CDR1 SGHDT, CDR2 YYEEEE. Trimming left V 2 bases short and J 5 bases short, with 14 bases between. CDR3 protein: CASSFIGQPHNEQFF. The CDR3 DNA sequence: TGTGCCAGCAGCTTCATCGGCCAGCCTCACAATGAGCAGTTCTTC.

The sample holds a few counts of this clonotype. The chain's CDR3 is CASSGPRGRGRYNEQFF. CDR3 bases: TGTGCCAGCAGTGGACCCCGGGGGCGGGGGCGCTACAATGAGCAGTTCTTC. The chain employs TRBV25-1 and TRBJ2-1; D is perhaps TRBD2 (7 bases). Germline loops: CDR1 MGHDK, CDR2 SYGVNS. The V and J ends lost 4 bases and 3 bases respectively, with 19 bases between them. The CDR3 is 17 residues long.

The gene calls are TRBV6-1 and TRBJ2-3, with a weak D call TRBD1 (6 bases). This CDR3 contains 12 residues. The ends were cut back, 8 bases at V and 6 bases at J, with 12 bases in the middle. Germline CDR1 reads MNHNS; CDR2 reads SASEGT. In DNA, the CDR3 is TGTGCCAGCTTACAGGGTCCGGATACGCAGTATTTT. Translation: CASLQGPDTQYF.

The chain combines TRBV11-3 with TRBJ2-4; D may be TRBD1 or TRBD2 (5 bases each). Germline V gene lookup returns CDR1 SGHNT and CDR2 YENEEA. Trimming took 5 bases from V and 4 from J, leaving 18 bases between them. The CDR3 sequence is 16 residues long. CDR3 loop: CASSIIGDAQKNIQYF. Written as DNA, the CDR3 is TGTGCCAGCAGCATAATAGGGGACGCCCAGAAAAACATTCAGTACTTC.

The chain is built from TRBV9 and TRBJ2-1; D not certain. The V and J ends lost 3 bases and 0 bases respectively, with 10 bases between them. Germline-derived CDR1 and CDR2 are SGDLS and YYNGEE. The CDR3 is made up of 15 amino acids. The CDR3 region has the DNA TGTGCCAGCAGCGCAAGCCCCGGCTCCTACAATGAGCAGTTCTTC. It specifies CASSASPGSYNEQFF.

Only a few counts were recorded for this clonotype. The genes are TRBV18 and TRBJ2-7; TRBD2 might be the D (6 bases). V lost 3 bases and J 3 bases, leaving 12 bases between the germline ends. The CDR3 contains 14 residues. Germline loops: CDR1 KGHSH, CDR2 LQKENI. The CDR3 bases are TGTGCCAGCTCACCCCGCGGGACCGTCTACGAGCAGTACTTC. Translated: CASSPRGTVYEQYF.

This clonotype was seen many times. The chain carries TRBV5-5 and TRBJ2-2; no firm D call. The V end lost 4 bases, the J end lost 5 bases, and 15 bases lay between the germline ends. CDR1 is SGHKS and CDR2 is YYEKEE in the germline V gene (reference sequence). The CDR3 sequence is 15 residues long. Here the CDR3 reads CASSADGEETGELFF. CDR3 DNA: TGTGCCAGCAGCGCCGACGGAGAGGAAACCGGGGAGCTGTTTTTT.

The rearrangement joins TRBV5-1 to TRBJ2-2, with 10 bases aligning to TRBD1. After removal of 2 bases from V and 3 bases from J, the junction contained 1 base not matched to a gene. Germline CDR1 and CDR2: SGHRS and YFSETQ. The CDR3 runs to 15 residues. The chain's CDR3 is CASSLDRGHTGELFF. The CDR3 DNA follows: TGCGCCAGCAGCTTAGACAGGGGGCACACCGGGGAGCTGTTTTTT.

This clonotype has only a few counts. V usage is TRBV7-9 and J usage is TRBJ2-3, with 9 bases aligning to TRBD1. CDR3 size: 15 residues. The ends lost 5 bases at V and 4 bases at J; junction bases unmatched: 7. Per germline, CDR1 SEHNR and CDR2 FQNEAQ (reference sequence). CDR3 in amino acids: CASSPRGTGPDTQYF. The CDR3 DNA sequence: TGTGCCAGCAGCCCCCGAGGGACAGGGCCAGATACGCAGTATTTT.

This clonotype occurred a few times. For the CDR3, the DNA is TGTGCCAGCAGCTTTCTCTCCGGGACTAGCGGGAGGTATGAGCAGTTCTTC. Its protein product is CASSFLSGTSGRYEQFF. The V gene is TRBV13, the J gene TRBJ2-1, with TRBD2 identical over 15 bases. The V segment lost 3 bases and the J segment 8 bases; nucleotides outside the gene matches: 8. Germline V gene data show CDR1 as PRHDT and CDR2 as FYEKMQ (reference sequence). The CDR3 loop spans 17 amino acids.

This clonotype was found a few times. This rearrangement joins TRBV4-1 to TRBJ2-5; D not resolved. There are 13 residues in the CDR3. The V gene lost 1 base and the J gene lost 3 bases, with 6 bases spanning the gap. From germline, CDR1 is MGHRA and CDR2 YSYEKL. CDR3 region: CASSQGLKETQYF. CDR3 nucleotides: TGCGCCAGCAGCCAAGGTTTAAAAGAGACCCAGTACTTC.

The J gene is TRBJ1-5, the V gene TRBV11-2, with unresolved D. Trimming took off 0 bases at V and 4 bases at J, with 7 bases between the two ends. CDR3 length: 14 amino acids. The germline gives CDR1 SGHAT, CDR2 FQNNGV. CDR3 nucleotide sequence: TGTGCCAGCAGCTTAGATGGCGGGAATCAGCCCCAGCATTTT. It translates to CASSLDGGNQPQHF.

The V call is TRBV20-1, the J call TRBJ1-2; TRBD1 might be the D (6 bases). Germline V gives CDR1 DFQATT, CDR2 SNEGSKA (reference sequence). Trimming took 6 bases from V and 8 from J, leaving 19 bases between them. The CDR3 is 13 residues long. For the CDR3, the DNA is TGCAGTGCCGGGGTCGGGGGGCGCCGCGGCTACACCTTC. It codes for CSAGVGGRRGYTF.

This clonotype showed up just a few times. This rearrangement joins TRBV9 to TRBJ1-2; 9 bases align to TRBD1. Germline CDR1 is SGDLS and CDR2 is YYNGEE. V lost 2 bases, J lost 4 bases, and 15 bases stayed unmatched. CDR3 length: 18 amino acids. CDR3 sequence: CASSVEGYADRGPYGYTF. The CDR3 region has the DNA TGTGCCAGCAGCGTCGAGGGGTACGCGGACAGGGGACCCTATGGCTACACCTTC.

This clonotype was seen more than once but under ten times. V usage is TRBV6-6 and J usage is TRBJ1-5; weak D call: TRBD1 (6 bases). Germline V gives CDR1 MNHNY, CDR2 SVGAGI (reference sequence). With 2 bases removed from V and 3 bases from J, the gap between germline ends came to 8 bases. The CDR3 extends over 14 amino acids. The CDR3 region has the DNA TGTGCCAGCAGTTACGGGGGCCCCAATCAGCCCCAGCATTTT. Its translation is CASSYGGPNQPQHF.

The chain is built from TRBV9 and TRBJ2-1; tentatively, D is TRBD1 (5 bases). Germline CDR1 is SGDLS and CDR2 is YYNGEE. The V end was cut by 4 bases, the J end by 0 bases, with 14 bases between. This CDR3 spans 16 amino acids. The CDR3, as DNA: TGTGCCAGCAGCCCCCGCGGCAGGGACTCCTACAATGAGCAGTTCTTC. Residues: CASSPRGRDSYNEQFF.

J is TRBJ2-1 and V is TRBV5-5, with D perhaps being TRBD1 or TRBD2 (5 bases each). V was cut by 3 bases and J by 4 bases, with 11 bases left in between. The CDR3 consists of 14 residues. Germline values: CDR1 SGHKS, CDR2 YYEKEE (reference sequence). CDR3 bases: TGTGCCAGCAGCTCGCCGGGACGTTACAATGAGCAGTTCTTC. Residues: CASSSPGRYNEQFF.

This clonotype was observed a handful of times. The V call is TRBV3-1, the J call TRBJ1-1; D ambiguous. Per germline, CDR1 LGHDT and CDR2 YNNKEL (reference sequence). This CDR3 has 14 amino acids. The V end lost 1 base, the J end lost 0 bases, and 6 bases lay between the germline ends. CDR3 DNA: TGTGCCAGCAGCCAAGCCCCGGTGAACACTGAAGCTTTCTTT. It encodes CASSQAPVNTEAFF.

This clonotype occurred many times. The chain links TRBV12-3 or TRBV12-4 to TRBJ1-1, with 12 bases fitting TRBD1. V lost 4 bases and J lost 9; bases outside the gene matches: 6. CDR3 size: 14 residues. The CDR3 region is CASSYGTGGKKAFF. Here the CDR3 DNA reads TGTGCCAGCAGTTACGGGACAGGGGGCAAGAAAGCTTTCTTT.

The chain uses TRBV6-5 and TRBJ2-1, with 9 bases aligning to TRBD2. Germline CDR1 is MNHEY and CDR2 is SVGAGI. The CDR3 contains 16 residues. Trimming removed 7 bases from V and 9 bases from J; junction bases left unmatched: 16. CDR3 in amino acids: CASIPRGGRALVEQFF. The CDR3 DNA reads TGTGCCAGCATCCCCAGAGGCGGGAGGGCTTTGGTTGAGCAGTTCTTC.